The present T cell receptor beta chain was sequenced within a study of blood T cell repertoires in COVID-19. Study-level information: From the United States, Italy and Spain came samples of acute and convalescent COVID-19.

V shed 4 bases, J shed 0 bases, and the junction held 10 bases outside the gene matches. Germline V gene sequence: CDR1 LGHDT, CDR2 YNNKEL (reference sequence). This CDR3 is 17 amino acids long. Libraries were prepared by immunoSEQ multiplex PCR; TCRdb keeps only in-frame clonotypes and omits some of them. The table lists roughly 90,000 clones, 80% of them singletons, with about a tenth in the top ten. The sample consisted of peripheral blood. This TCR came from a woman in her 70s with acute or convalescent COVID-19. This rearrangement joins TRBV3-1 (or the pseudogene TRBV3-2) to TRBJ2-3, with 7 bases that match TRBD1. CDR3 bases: TGTGCCAGCAGCCGCCAGGGGACAGAGATTAGCACAGATACGCAGTATTTT. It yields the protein CASSRQGTEISTDTQYF.